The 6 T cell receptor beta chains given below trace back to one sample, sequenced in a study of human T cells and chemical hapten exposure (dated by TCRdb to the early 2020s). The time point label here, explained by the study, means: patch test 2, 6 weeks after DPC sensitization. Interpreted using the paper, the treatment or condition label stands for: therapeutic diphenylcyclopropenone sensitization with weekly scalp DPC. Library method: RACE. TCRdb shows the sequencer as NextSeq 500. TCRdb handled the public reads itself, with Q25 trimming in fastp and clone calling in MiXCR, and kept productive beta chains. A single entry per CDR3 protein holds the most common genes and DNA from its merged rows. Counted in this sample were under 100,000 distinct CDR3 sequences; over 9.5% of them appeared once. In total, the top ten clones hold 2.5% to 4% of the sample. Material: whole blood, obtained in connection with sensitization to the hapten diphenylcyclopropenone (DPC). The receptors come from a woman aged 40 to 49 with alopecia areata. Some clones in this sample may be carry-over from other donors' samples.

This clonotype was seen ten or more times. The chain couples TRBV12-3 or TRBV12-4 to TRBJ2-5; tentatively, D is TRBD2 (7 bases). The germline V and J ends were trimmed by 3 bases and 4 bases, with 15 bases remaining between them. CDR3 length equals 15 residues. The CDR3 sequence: CASSFARGAGETQYF. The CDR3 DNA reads TGTGCCAGCAGTTTCGCCCGGGGGGCAGGAGAGACCCAGTACTTC.

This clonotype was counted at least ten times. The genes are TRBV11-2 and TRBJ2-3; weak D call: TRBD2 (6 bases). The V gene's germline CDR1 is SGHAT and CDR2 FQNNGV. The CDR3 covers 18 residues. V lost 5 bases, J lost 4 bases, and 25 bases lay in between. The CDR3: CASSATSRVIIGADTQYF. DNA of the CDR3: TGTGCCAGCAGCGCAACTAGCCGAGTCATTATCGGAGCAGATACGCAGTATTTT.

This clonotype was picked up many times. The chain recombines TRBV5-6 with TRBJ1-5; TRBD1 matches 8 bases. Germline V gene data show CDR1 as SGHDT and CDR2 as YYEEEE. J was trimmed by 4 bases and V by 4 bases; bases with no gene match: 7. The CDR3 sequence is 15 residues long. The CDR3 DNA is TGTGCCAGCAGCCCGGGGACAGGACAAAATCAGCCCCAGCATTTT. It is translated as CASSPGTGQNQPQHF.

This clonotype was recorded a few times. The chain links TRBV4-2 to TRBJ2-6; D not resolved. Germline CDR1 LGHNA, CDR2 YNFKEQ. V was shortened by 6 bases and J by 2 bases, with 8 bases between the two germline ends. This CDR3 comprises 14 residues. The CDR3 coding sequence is TGTGCCAGCAGTCCACTACCTGGGGCCAACGTCCTGACTTTC. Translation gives CASSPLPGANVLTF.

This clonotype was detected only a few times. As DNA, the CDR3 is TGTGCCAGCAGTTACTCGGGGGATAATCAGCCCCAGCATTTT. Protein sequence: CASSYSGDNQPQHF. V and J are TRBV6-6 and TRBJ1-5; possibly TRBD1 for D (5 bases). CDR1 MNHNY and CDR2 SVGAGI come from the germline V gene (reference sequence). The CDR3 loop spans 14 amino acids. V lost 0 bases, J lost 4 bases, and 7 bases lay in between.

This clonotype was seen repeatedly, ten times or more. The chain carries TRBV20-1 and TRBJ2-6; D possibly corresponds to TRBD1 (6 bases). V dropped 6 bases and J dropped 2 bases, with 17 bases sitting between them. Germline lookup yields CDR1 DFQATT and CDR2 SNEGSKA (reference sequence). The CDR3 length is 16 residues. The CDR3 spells CSAREGRGTGANVLTF. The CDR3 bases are TGCAGTGCCCGAGAGGGCAGGGGAACTGGGGCCAACGTCCTGACTTTC.